The sequence of this TCR delta chain was determined in a study of Vδ1+ human thymocytes. Findings and limits, study-wide: Bulk repertoire data may be misinterpreted because of unexpected Vdelta2 sequences. TRD repertoires were essentially private, unlike widely shared TRG clonotypes. Around a fifth of thymic delta-chain sequences were Vdelta2, with few Vdelta3, unlike blood Vdelta1+ controls. In the thymus, TRG and TRD repertoires looked highly polyclonal with Gaussian CDR3 lengths.

This clone has more than one count but fewer than ten. The antigen remains undetermined. The junction departs from germline at one end; a sequencing error may be responsible. Sequences come from RNA converted to cDNA by reverse transcription. The CDR3 regions were amplified by multiplex PCR from V-gene primers to a constant-region primer. TCRdb reapplied CATT to the multiplex PCR reads. This sample has 20,000 to 25,000 delta-chain clones, with over 7% found just once. Thymocytes were sorted as CD3+ TCRVdelta1+ TCRVdelta2- after alphabeta T cell depletion. In germline, CDR1 is TSWWSYY, CDR2 QGS. The CDR3 spans 25 residues.

The chain links TRDV1 to TRDJ1; 13 bases fit TRDD3. This clonotype originated in a child younger than two who had congenital heart surgery. Sequences were obtained from Vdelta1+ gamma-delta thymocytes from the thymus. Subset denoted: FACS-sorted CD3+ TCRalphabeta- TCRVdelta1+ TCRVdelta2- thymocytes. The CDR3 nucleotides are TGTGCTCTTGGGGAATTCTCCAGAGTGATTACTGGGGGATACGCGCCACCCCTCTACACCGACAAACTCATCTTT. Protein sequence: CALGEFSRVITGGYAPPLYTDKLIF.